This TCR beta chain was sequenced for a study of blood T cell repertoires in COVID-19 (dated by TCRdb to 2018 to 2021). Concerning the study at large: Recovered participants in ImmuneRACE Cohort 3 were defined by two consecutive negative NP/OP PCR tests, clearance by a healthcare professional, or resolution of symptoms. The collaborator samples originated in the United States, Italy and Spain and spanned the acute and convalescent phases of COVID-19. The material from the prospective study consisted of cDNA or gDNA derived from T cells, B-cell-depleted T cells, or PBMCs. Subjects who had been exposed to COVID-19, were actively infected with it, or had recovered from it provided the deeply sampled blood TCRbeta repertoires that made up the dataset. The repertoires were released in a freely available public database meant as a resource for research on the immune response to SARS-CoV-2. The samples were drawn from two sources: the first 160 participants of the ongoing ImmuneRACE study, and about 1,300 subjects contributed by 6 global collaborators. The sample metadata nearly always contained a de-identified subject ID, COVID-19 status, age in years and sex. Where available, HLA class I and class II types were obtained from metadata supplied by the sample provider rather than from assay-based typing. Overall study results and their limits: How much clinical and demographic metadata was included differed by source and by participant, and the metadata was provided uncurated.

TCRbeta CDR3 regions were amplified from genomic DNA by means of the immunoSEQ Assay, a bias-controlled multiplex PCR. The authors' pipeline ran thus. The number of nucleated cells in each sample was estimated by amplification of reference gene primers within the assay. To quantify the absolute abundance of each unique TCRbeta CDR3 rearrangement, sequence reads were collapsed and filtered. For each sample, productive Simpson clonality was calculated as the square root of Simpson's diversity index across productive rearrangements. TCRdb obtained this table from immuneACCESS and retained in-frame rearrangements with V and J assigned. These tables miss some clones; where compared with another copy, unresolved V genes account for less than half of the shortfall, and the remainder is unexplained. V, J and clone size were drawn from that table, and D and trimming were deduced from the DNA. This sample gives approximately 190,000 clones in total; around 87% of them show up just once. The ten largest account for roughly 25% of the sample.

Participants in the prospective study were aged about 18 to 90 years, lived in some 24 United States geographic areas, and enrolled through a virtual design. In the prospective study, cohorts were assigned on the basis of participant-reported clinical history obtained from a screening survey and a study questionnaire. In the prospective study, whole blood, serum and a nasopharyngeal or oropharyngeal swab were collected from each participant by mobile phlebotomists. Additional blood draws and questionnaires over an approximately two-month period could optionally be provided by prospective study participants. Prospective study blood samples were shipped either frozen or at room temperature before DNA extraction. The CDR3 runs 16 amino acids, cysteine and phenylalanine included. Here the CDR3 DNA is all that survives: 48 bases in frame from base 1. From a lookup of the germline V gene, CDR1 and CDR2 are LGHNA and YSLEER. Germline trimming amounts to 0 bases on V and 3 bases on J, with 3 as the count of junction bases outside the gene matches.

Points on this clone: The antigen it binds to is not known. No qualities accompany the bases; no much larger clone lies one base away.

The TCR originated in a woman aged 40 to 50 in a cohort exposed to, infected with or recovered from COVID-19 (not recorded which). The rearrangement joined TRBV4-3 to TRBJ2-1; the junction holds 9 bases that match TRBD2. The sequenced material came from PBMCs or T cells enriched from blood (not recorded which). DNA sequence: TGCGCCAGCAGCCAAGAACCTAGCGGGGTCTACAATGAGCAGTTCTTC. Its translation is CASSQEPSGVYNEQFF.